This is a list of T cell receptor beta chains from one sample in a study of blood T cell repertoires in COVID-19. The repertoire was sequenced with immunoSEQ multiplex PCR; TCRdb's copy has only in-frame clones and lacks some. The sample includes about 140,000 clones, about 89% seen only once; the top ten take over 2.5%. Input material: peripheral blood. All receptors come from a man in his fifties or sixties with active or convalescent COVID-19. Both conserved end residues are part of each CDR3. Fields, in order: J gene, V gene, clone size, D gene, CDR3 DNA, CDR3 protein. The D gene is left open where the match is weak. Clone size, where shown, is once, few, many, or a class for clones that have expanded.

j_gene: TRBJ1-6; v_gene: TRBV2; abundance: NA; d_gene: NA; CDR3nt: TGTGCCAGCATCCGAGAAGCGGGGAATTCACCCCTCCACTTT; CDR3aa: CASIREAGNSPLHF
j_gene: TRBJ2-5; v_gene: TRBV7-2; abundance: NA; d_gene: NA; CDR3nt: TGTGCCAGCAGCTTATCCGGGGGGCGGATCCAAGAGACCCAGTACTTC; CDR3aa: CASSLSGGRIQETQYF
j_gene: TRBJ2-3; v_gene: TRBV9; abundance: NA; d_gene: TRBD2; CDR3nt: TGTGCCAGCAGCGAGACTAGCGGGGTGTATAAGGATACGCAGTATTTT; CDR3aa: CASSETSGVYKDTQYF
j_gene: TRBJ1-4; v_gene: TRBV28; abundance: NA; d_gene: TRBD1; CDR3nt: TGTGCCAGCAGTTTACAGGGGGCGCGGAGTGAAAAACTGTTTTTT; CDR3aa: CASSLQGARSEKLFF
j_gene: TRBJ2-3; v_gene: TRBV12-2; abundance: NA; d_gene: NA; CDR3nt: TGTGCAAGTCGCTTACCGTACCGGGACAGGGGCACAGATACGCAGTATTTT; CDR3aa: CASRLPYRDRGTDTQYF
j_gene: TRBJ2-3; v_gene: TRBV5-4; abundance: NA; d_gene: TRBD1; CDR3nt: TGTGCCAGCAGGGGAGCGACAGGGAGCACAGATACGCAGTATTTT; CDR3aa: CASRGATGSTDTQYF
j_gene: TRBJ2-2; v_gene: TRBV2; abundance: NA; d_gene: TRBD2; CDR3nt: TGTGTCAGCAGGGCGACTAGCGGGAGACGGACCGGGGAGCTGTTTTTT; CDR3aa: CVSRATSGRRTGELFF
j_gene: TRBJ2-3; v_gene: TRBV5-1; abundance: NA; d_gene: NA; CDR3nt: TGCGCCAGCAGCAAGGACTGGGATACGCAGTATTTT; CDR3aa: CASSKDWDTQYF
j_gene: TRBJ2-2; v_gene: TRBV2; abundance: NA; d_gene: NA; CDR3nt: TGTGCCAGCAGTTACAGGGAAGGCGGGGAGCTGTTTTTT; CDR3aa: CASSYREGGELFF
j_gene: TRBJ2-1; v_gene: TRBV10-3; abundance: NA; d_gene: TRBD2; CDR3nt: TGTGCCATCAGTGAACGAGGACTAGCGGGAGGATCCTACAATGAGCAGTTCTTC; CDR3aa: CAISERGLAGGSYNEQFF
j_gene: TRBJ2-3; v_gene: TRBV19; abundance: NA; d_gene: NA; CDR3nt: TGTGCCAGTAGTTCACCCGACAGGCCGTCACACACAGATACGCAGTATTTT; CDR3aa: CASSSPDRPSHTDTQYF
j_gene: TRBJ2-5; v_gene: TRBV18; abundance: once; d_gene: NA; CDR3nt: TGTGCCAGCTCCCGACAGGATCAAGAGACCCAGTACTTC; CDR3aa: CASSRQDQETQYF
j_gene: TRBJ2-3; v_gene: TRBV12-3/TRBV12-4; abundance: NA; d_gene: NA; CDR3nt: TGTGCCAGCAGTTTCGCGGCCCCAGATACGCAGTATTTT; CDR3aa: CASSFAAPDTQYF
j_gene: TRBJ2-1; v_gene: TRBV7-3; abundance: NA; d_gene: TRBD2; CDR3nt: TGTGCCAGCAGCTTAGTCACAACCGGGACTAGCGGGACCTCCTACAATGAGCAGTTCTTC; CDR3aa: CASSLVTTGTSGTSYNEQFF
j_gene: TRBJ1-1; v_gene: TRBV5-1; abundance: NA; d_gene: NA; CDR3nt: TGCGCCAGCAGCTTGGGGGCCAGGAACACTGAAGCTTTCTTT; CDR3aa: CASSLGARNTEAFF
j_gene: TRBJ1-4; v_gene: TRBV18; abundance: NA; d_gene: TRBD1; CDR3nt: TGTGCCAGCTCACCAGGACAGGCCCCATCTAATGAAAAACTGTTTTTT; CDR3aa: CASSPGQAPSNEKLFF